The TCR beta chain under discussion was sequenced for a study of shared clonotypes between healthy human individuals. Study-wide findings and caveats: Clonotypes shared by all four donors outscored non-shared clonotypes in generation probability. A generally larger estimated richness was seen in naive subsets than in memory subsets.

Comments on this clone: No antigen is known for it.

Only in-frame clones appear in the TCRdb table, and some are missing; sequencing was by immunoSEQ multiplex PCR. The sample records some 500,000 clones, more than 95% being singletons. The clonotype originates from a woman aged 25-40 years in good health. The sequenced sample consisted of naive CD4+ T cells sorted from blood. Indicated subset: CD45RA+ positively selected.

This CDR3 is CASSLRGDDTGELFF. Written as DNA, the CDR3 is TGCGCCAGCAGCCTTCGGGGGGATGACACCGGGGAGCTGTTTTTT. V gene TRBV5-1 combines with J gene TRBJ2-2, with 7 bases aligning to TRBD2. Germline V CDR1 and CDR2: SGHRS, YFSETQ. The length of the CDR3 is 15 residues. V shed 4 bases, J shed 3 bases, and the junction held 6 bases outside the gene matches.